This T cell receptor beta chain stems from a study of cytomegalovirus exposure and HLA in healthy donors. The PCR contained 60 Vbeta and 13 Jbeta primers. Some clones are missing from TCRdb's copy, which holds only in-frame ones; the method was immunoSEQ multiplex PCR. Of some 75,000 clones detected, around 78% appear once; the ten largest clones hold 5.5% to 7%. The CDR3 consists of 14 residues. V dropped 1 base and J dropped 2; count of bases not matched to a gene: 2. The V gene's germline CDR1 is SGHAT and CDR2 FQNNGV. The sequence came from a man younger than 35 in good health and CMV-seropositive. The V and J genes are TRBV11-2 and TRBJ2-7; 7 bases fit TRBD2. Material: PBMCs. CDR3 protein: CASSLGTRPYEQYF. For the CDR3, the DNA is TGTGCCAGCAGCTTAGGGACTAGACCCTACGAGCAGTACTTC. Using reference TRBV11-2 and TRBJ2-7 for the parts outside the CDR3, the full variable domain is EAGVAQSPRYKIIEKRQSVAFWCNPISGHATLYWYQQILGQGPKLLIQFQNNGVVDDSQLPKDRFSAERLKGVDSTLKIQPAKLEDSAVYLCASSLGTRPYEQYFGPGTRLTVT.